This TCR beta chain was profiled in a study of blood T cell repertoires in COVID-19. Looking at the study overall: Samples of COVID-19 (acute and convalescent) were obtained from the United States, Italy and Spain. In each case, the material was cDNA or gDNA derived from T cells, B-cell-depleted T cells, or PBMCs.

Per the original data handling: Amplification of reference gene primers was used by the study to estimate nucleated cell counts. Using immunoSEQ multiplex PCR, the repertoire was profiled, and TCRdb retains in-frame clones only, with some absent. V and J calls and clone size come straight from that table; D and trimming were deduced from the DNA. The sample includes about 130,000 clones, 88% of them seen just once. This sequence was found in a man aged 50 to 60 with acute or convalescent COVID-19. The material sequenced was peripheral blood.

The CDR3 DNA reads as TGCGCCAGCAGCTTGTCTAGCTCCTATAATTCACCCCTCCACTTT. As protein: CASSLSSSYNSPLHF. The chain is built from TRBV5-1 and TRBJ1-6, with D unresolved. Trimming removed 1 base from V and 0 bases from J, with 5 bases in between. Per germline, CDR1 SGHRS and CDR2 YFSETQ. This CDR3 contains 15 residues.